What follows is one T cell receptor beta chain and its context. Its recognized antigen is unknown. This entry is derived from a study of cytomegalovirus exposure and HLA in healthy donors (TCRdb year 2017). Concerning the study at large: An earlier analysis of fewer than 750 of the donors reported 250 to 350 Gb of sequence data and 95 million to 120 million unique TCR beta sequences obtained from roughly 180 million T cells. Rather than drawing on any new phenotypic data, the later analysis identified candidate immune exposures from TCR beta sequences and the way those sequences occurred across donors. An early release covering roughly 600 HLA-typed donors comprised about 310 gigabases of sequencing data and tens of millions of unique TCR sequences. The study was designed to test whether signatures of past pathogen exposure could be identified by cataloging public T cell receptors. In an earlier analysis of 500 to 650 of the donors, high-throughput TCR beta sequencing was used to judge whether each TCR beta V gene segment behaved as functional or pseudogenic. The study used immunosequencing to profile the T cell repertoires of approximately 650 subjects and linked those repertoires to cytomegalovirus serostatus. Every discovery cohort repertoire had been produced on one sequencing platform. To predict cytomegalovirus infection status, the study brought together high-throughput TCR immunosequencing, statistical association of individual TCRs with disease status, and machine learning. A separate validation cohort of approximately 120 different subjects was used in addition to the roughly 640-subject first cohort. A later genetic analysis took genome-wide SNP genotypes for about three fifths of the 666 donors and used that subset as a discovery cohort. About five DR-DQ haplotypes were treated as single units for association and clustering because of strong linkage in the cohort. Across approximately 400 genotyped donors of the cohort, an average of roughly 250,000 unique TCR beta nucleotide sequences per donor were sequenced, and roughly a sixth of those sequences were non-productive. Donor age, sex, ethnicity and CMV serostatus were collected together with the repertoire data. Typing coverage varied by locus: roughly 629-630 donors for A, B, C, DRB1 and DQB1; approximately 500 for DQA1; some 610 for DPA1; fewer than 480 for DPB1. HLA typing covered class I and class II loci at four-digit resolution. Of the roughly 390 genotyped donors, 75% to 85% were placed in the genetic ancestry cluster associated with self-reported Caucasian donors. A later analysis re-examined previously published TCR beta repertoires from just over 650 donors and added high-resolution HLA genotyping to investigate patterns of TCR occurrence. Results and caveats for the whole study, not just this receptor: Three of the identified cytomegalovirus-associated TCR beta chains were confirmed in vitro to be specific for cytomegalovirus antigens. Most TCR sequences were observed very rarely across donors, whereas some public TCRs were present in many individuals. According to a later analysis, TCR association rates differed among HLA loci, with DRB1 alleles showing the most associated TCRs and HLA-C alleles showing the fewest. A later genetic analysis associated a missense DCLRE1C variant with V-gene and J-gene trimming of TCR beta chains, and an independent cohort replicated the association. A further reported finding was that TCR beta sequences accurately predicted the HLA-A and HLA-B alleles for most subjects in the first cohort. The authors suggested that the approach could potentially be extended to other disease states and immunological phenotypes. This cohort had only TCR beta chains sequenced, and the lack of alpha or paired-chain data limited which features could be detected. Some IMGT-functional V segments, including TRBV6-2 and TRBV6-3, could not be told apart with the 87-base-pair reads, so those segments were excluded. In a later genetic analysis, fewer N-insertions in productive TCRs were reported among donors in an Asian-associated ancestry cluster than the approximately 630-donor mean. Linkage disequilibrium might explain the correlated functional status among segregating V segments, but an unknown experimental factor could not be ruled out. When HLA alleles, especially DR and DQ, strongly co-occurred, TCR associations were difficult to assign to individual alleles. At a false discovery rate of 0.05, a later analysis linked 16,951 TCR beta sequences to specific HLA alleles. Most CMV-associated TCR beta chains appeared to be HLA-restricted in a later analysis, and the HLA associations seemed to be driven largely by CMV exposure. A cluster of highly shared sequence variants was judged likely to be a technical artifact of the sequencing pipeline. The presence/absence analyses assumed that sequencing depth was roughly uniform across donors, and that assumption may not be true. Because counts were too low, roughly 17 rarely observed V segments, including chromosome 9 orphons, were left out of the earlier analysis of about 500 of the donors. Cytomegalovirus status was reported to be diagnosed by the classifier with high specificity and sensitivity in both the original and validation cohorts. Because some donors lacked HLA typing at each locus, the association tests relied only on the typed subset. Immune exposure information for the cohort was limited to CMV serostatus. In the study, approximately 150 TCR beta chains were listed as associated with cytomegalovirus. In a later analysis, several top co-occurrence clusters were reported to appear linked to parvovirus B19, influenza, CMV and Epstein-Barr virus. In an earlier analysis of several hundred of the donors, most TCR beta V segments were observed in productive rearrangements about 90% or about 30% of the time, broadly matching IMGT annotations. In a later analysis, HLA-associated TCR beta chains showed more clonal expansion and lower generation probabilities than non-associated chains that were equally common.

The germline V gene sets CDR1 to MDHEN and CDR2 to SYDVKM. The CDR3 contains 15 residues, cysteine and phenylalanine counted. Only CDR3 DNA remains: 45 bases, in frame from the first base. V is reduced by 7 bases and J by 5 bases, leaving a spacing of 20 bases between them. The cohort consisted of 600 to 750 healthy bone marrow donors. At the time of sampling, all cohort members were nominally healthy, though unrecorded immune exposures were likely present. The donor tested CMV seropositive, placing the donor among the 289 seropositive members of the cohort. A peripheral blood sample was collected from each donor, and TCR beta sequencing was performed on peripheral blood mononuclear cells. The Qiagen DNeasy Blood Extraction Kit was used to extract genomic DNA from the blood cell samples. The library was produced with the immunoSEQ multiplex PCR assay. For the multiplex PCR, a mixture combining 60 forward primers for TCR Vbeta segments and 13 reverse primers for TCR Jbeta segments was used. Amplification of the CDR3 region of rearranged TCR beta genes was performed with a multiplex PCR assay on genomic DNA. The Illumina HiSeq System was used to sequence the amplified TCR beta libraries as 87-base-pair reads. The authors' analysis ran thus. A later analysis counted some 74 million unique TCR beta chains across the approximately 700 repertoires, and around 9.9 million of these chains were shared by at least two donors. Raw reads were error-corrected and collapsed into unique sequences with a nearest-neighbor algorithm that merged closely related sequences to remove PCR and sequencing errors. CDR3 sequences were aligned to IMGT reference sequences to assign V, D and J gene segments. Each retained sequence needed at least a six-nucleotide match to both a V gene segment and a J gene segment. Rearrangements were classified as productive when the CDR3 lacked stop codons and remained in frame with V and J, and all other rearrangements were classified as non-productive. CDR3 was defined by IMGT convention, running from the second conserved V-encoded cysteine to the conserved J-encoded phenylalanine. In an earlier analysis of some 550 of the donors, sequences lacking an unambiguous match to a single V gene segment were excluded. An earlier analysis of just under 600 of the donors called V segments functional above 56.7% productive rearrangements and segregating when the between-donor standard deviation exceeded 5%. A statistical classification framework was built for diagnosing cytomegalovirus status from the catalog of TCR beta chain sequences. In a later analysis, V and J genes were assigned by comparing TCR nucleotide sequences against IMGT/GENE-DB human TR gene sequences. The TCRdist pipeline was used in a later analysis to assign CDR3 sequences and most-parsimonious VDJ recombination scenarios. In a later analysis, every TCR beta chain was defined by the combination of its CDR3 amino acid sequence and its V-gene family, and reads without a unique V-gene family were dropped. To address suspected cross-contamination and a sequencing artifact, a later analysis removed some 620 highly shared, low-generation-probability nucleotide sequences. For each public chain, a later analysis derived a clonal expansion index from normalized ranks of inferred template counts within each repertoire. In a later analysis, generation probabilities were computed with a VDJ recombination model fitted to out-of-frame rearrangements, and the resulting probabilities were checked against IGoR. Hypergeometric tests were used in a later analysis to score TCR-TCR, TCR-HLA and TCR-CMV co-occurrence, with a repertoire-size bias correction applied to the TCR pairs. In a later analysis, false discovery rates were estimated by permuting HLA or CMV assignments 20 times. In a later analysis, co-occurring TCRs were grouped using DBSCAN, with TCRdist sequence similarity added in when clustering inside HLA-allele-positive subsets. Repertoires with fewer than 30,000 or more than 120,000 public chains, plus five repertoires with anomalous nucleotide sharing, were excluded from co-occurrence clustering. This immuneACCESS table, as held by TCRdb, lists in-frame sequences with V and J called but not all clones. Of the missing ones, under half trace to an unresolved V gene in checked studies; the others have no known cause. The DNA was the basis for D and trimming; V, J and clone size are from that table. The table for this sample lists about 87,000 clones. The top ten clonotypes cover about 16% of the sample.

This clonotype was obtained from a man between 50 and 59 years old in good health and CMV-seropositive. The sample comprised PBMCs. The sequence is built from TRBV28 and TRBJ1-2; TRBD1 is perhaps the D gene, given 6 matching bases. The DNA sequence follows: TGTGCCAGCACCCCGACAGGACTTCTTTGGTATGGCTACACCTTC. The translation is CASTPTGLLWYGYTF.